What follows are 8 T cell receptor beta chains derived from one specimen sequenced in a study of blood T cell repertoires in COVID-19. Clones were read by immunoSEQ multiplex PCR, and TCRdb kept only the in-frame ones, dropping some. This table holds about 120,000 clones, roughly 84% found once. Sequenced: peripheral blood. These receptors all stem from a woman at least 80 years old with acute or convalescent COVID-19.

This rearrangement joins TRBV5-1 to TRBJ2-1; 11 bases line up with TRBD2. The germline V gene encodes CDR1 SGHRS and CDR2 YFSETQ. This CDR3 is 17 amino acids long. The junction had 12 bases not matched to a gene; V was cut back by 2 bases and J by 8 bases. In DNA, the CDR3 is TGCGCCAGCAGCTTTGCTCTTAGCGGGGGGGGATCGGATGAGCAGTTCTTC. Translated, it gives CASSFALSGGGSDEQFF.

This chain uses TRBV28 with TRBJ2-1, with D possibly matching TRBD1 (7 bases). The germline gives CDR1 MDHEN, CDR2 SYDVKM. The CDR3 has 15 residues. V shed 5 bases and J shed 6 bases, with 17 bases lying between them. The CDR3 loop reads CASSPSDRRGNEQFF. CDR3 in DNA: TGTGCCAGCAGTCCTTCGGACAGGCGGGGCAATGAGCAGTTCTTC.

This rearrangement joins TRBV11-3 to TRBJ2-1; tentative D call: TRBD2 (6 bases). V was pared by 5 bases and J by 2 bases, with 16 bases between. The CDR3 consists of 16 residues. Germline CDR1 SGHNT, CDR2 YENEEA. As DNA, the CDR3 is TGTGCCAGCAGCCGGAGGGTGGCCAAGGCCTACAATGAGCAGTTCTTC. It codes for CASSRRVAKAYNEQFF. The entire variable domain, with the rest obtained from reference TRBV11-3 and TRBJ2-1, is as follows: EAGVVQSPRYKIIEKKQPVAFWCNPISGHNTLYWYLQNLGQGPELLIRYENEEAVDDSQLPKDRFSAERLKGVDSTLKIQPAELGDSAVYLCASSRRVAKAYNEQFFGPGTRLTVL.

This chain joins TRBV5-4 and TRBJ1-6, with a weak D call TRBD1 (6 bases). Germline V gene data show CDR1 as SGHNT and CDR2 as YYREEE (reference sequence). Trimming pared 2 bases from V and 6 bases from J, leaving 18 bases between. This CDR3 region has 17 residues. This CDR3 reads CASSFTGGTPTNSPLHF. CDR3 in DNA: TGTGCCAGCAGCTTTACGGGGGGGACACCTACTAATTCACCCCTCCACTTT.

The genes are TRBV6-6 and TRBJ1-4; 8 bases are a match to TRBD1. Germline assignment: CDR1 MNHNY and CDR2 SVGAGI (reference sequence). Trimming took 6 bases from V and 2 from J; bases not matched to a gene: 8. The CDR3 length is 16 residues. CDR3: CASSLGQVLTNEKLFF. The CDR3 nucleotides are TGTGCCAGCAGCCTGGGACAGGTTTTGACTAATGAAAAACTGTTTTTT.

V gene TRBV7-9 combines with J gene TRBJ2-3; 13 nucleotides align to TRBD2. Germline CDR1 reads SEHNR; CDR2 reads FQNEAQ (reference sequence). Losses at the gene ends were 5 bases for V and 1 base for J; bases not matched to a gene: 6. CDR3 length: 17 amino acids. This chain's CDR3 is CASSRRTSGGGTDTQYF. DNA for the CDR3: TGTGCCAGCAGCCGCAGGACTAGCGGGGGAGGCACAGATACGCAGTATTTT. Combining the CDR3 with reference TRBV7-9 and TRBJ2-3 gives the whole variable domain DTGVSQNPRHKITKRGQNVTFRCDPISEHNRLYWYRQTLGQGPEFLTYFQNEAQLEKSRLLSDRFSAERPKGSFSTLEIQRTEQGDSAMYLCASSRRTSGGGTDTQYFGPGTRLTVL.

CDR3 sequence reads: CASRGQRTDTQYF. CDR3 nucleotides: TGTGCCAGCAGGGGACAACGCACAGATACGCAGTATTTT. The genes are TRBV12-3 or TRBV12-4 and TRBJ2-3; D is possibly TRBD1 (6 bases). The V gene lost 6 bases and the J gene lost 1 base, with 8 bases spanning the gap. This CDR3 region has 13 residues.

The gene calls are TRBV7-6 and TRBJ2-2; possibly TRBD1 for D (6 bases). Germline V gene data show CDR1 as SGHVS and CDR2 as FNYEAQ. The CDR3 runs to 14 residues. Trimming removed 4 bases from V and 2 bases from J, with 8 bases in between. This CDR3 is CASSSQGNTGELFF. CDR3 nucleotides: TGTGCCAGCAGCTCACAGGGAAACACCGGGGAGCTGTTTTTT. The variable domain in full, with the rest retrieved from reference TRBV7-6 and TRBJ2-2, is GAGVSQSPRYKVTKRGQDVALRCDPISGHVSLYWYRQALGQGPEFLTYFNYEAQQDKSGLPNDRFSAERPEGSISTLTIQRTEQRDSAMYRCASSSQGNTGELFFGEGSRLTVL.